This entry lists 22 T cell receptor beta chains sequenced from one sample in a study of long-term antiretroviral therapy in people with HIV (dated by TCRdb to 2021 to 2024). Sequencing of the TRB variable region was done with the immunoSEQ hsTCRB v3.0 assay at survey level resolution. The clones in this table, taken by TCRdb from immuneACCESS, are in-frame only. Not every clone is retained; where verified, under half of the shortfall comes from an unresolved V gene, and the cause of the rest is unknown. The table for this sample lists almost 35,000 clones; 94% of them were counted only once. The ten largest make up over 3.5% of the sample. Sequenced here: unsorted PBMCs, sampled around 5.4 years after starting antiretroviral therapy. The receptors here all came from a woman in her forties or fifties with HIV.

The genes are TRBV6-5 and TRBJ2-3; D gene unclear. Trimming took 4 bases from V and 2 from J, leaving 4 bases between them. The CDR3 runs to 12 residues. Germline loops: CDR1 MNHEY, CDR2 SVGAGI. This CDR3 reads CASSSYTDTQYF. Here the CDR3 DNA reads TGTGCCAGCAGTTCATACACAGATACGCAGTATTTT.

The chain recombines TRBV5-1 with TRBJ2-7, with D hard to call. The ends were cut back, 0 bases at V and 4 bases at J, with 11 bases in the middle. CDR3 size: 14 residues. Germline lookup yields CDR1 SGHRS and CDR2 YFSETQ. The CDR3: CASSLEGYLYEQYF. The CDR3 DNA follows: TGCGCCAGCAGCTTGGAGGGATACTTATACGAGCAGTACTTC.

The chain joins TRBV14 to TRBJ1-2; a possible D gene is TRBD1 (5 bases). There are 16 residues in the CDR3. V gave up 2 bases and J gave up 1 base, with 14 bases separating them. Germline CDR1 reads SGHDN; CDR2 reads FVKESK. CDR3 sequence: CASSQLPGPRNYGYTF. DNA of the CDR3: TGTGCCAGCAGCCAACTACCGGGACCGCGTAACTATGGCTACACCTTC.

The rearrangement uses TRBV11-2 and TRBJ2-3; TRBD2 might be the D (5 bases). Trimming pared 0 bases from V and 8 bases from J, leaving 12 bases between. The CDR3 contains 14 residues. Germline V gene data show CDR1 as SGHAT and CDR2 as FQNNGV. CDR3 in amino acids: CASSLDPGKVTQYF. The CDR3 bases are TGTGCCAGCAGCTTAGATCCGGGGAAGGTTACGCAGTATTTT. Together with reference TRBV11-2 and TRBJ2-3, the CDR3 gives the full variable domain: EAGVAQSPRYKIIEKRQSVAFWCNPISGHATLYWYQQILGQGPKLLIQFQNNGVVDDSQLPKDRFSAERLKGVDSTLKIQPAKLEDSAVYLCASSLDPGKVTQYFGPGTRLTVL.

The V and J genes are TRBV27 and TRBJ1-2; the D gene is possibly TRBD1 (6 bases). The CDR3 sequence is 13 residues long. The germline V gene encodes CDR1 MNHEY and CDR2 SMNVEV (reference sequence). V was trimmed by 2 bases and J by 8 bases, leaving 12 bases between them. The CDR3 sequence is CASSLQGQWGYTF. As DNA, the CDR3 is TGTGCCAGCAGTTTACAGGGGCAGTGGGGCTACACCTTC.

This chain links TRBV30 with TRBJ2-5; D tentatively reads TRBD1 or TRBD2 (5 bases each). This CDR3 spans 14 amino acids. Trimming left V 2 bases short and J 2 bases short, with 12 bases between. The germline V gene has CDR1 GTSNPN and CDR2 SVGIG (reference sequence). DNA for the CDR3: TGTGCCTGGAGTCCAGGGACGGCTCAAGAGACCCAGTACTTC. It specifies CAWSPGTAQETQYF. The variable domain in full, with the rest retrieved from reference TRBV30 and TRBJ2-5, is SQTIHQWPATLVQPVGSPLSLECTVEGTSNPNLYWYRQAAGRGLQLLFYSVGIGQISSEVPQNLSASRPQDRQFILSSKKLLLSDSGFYLCAWSPGTAQETQYFGPGTRLLVL.

This clone occurred once. The conserved phenylalanine or tryptophan is not found at the CDR3 terminus, so this likely reflects a read error. The CDR3 bases are TGTGCCAGCAGCGTAGACCCGGTTATGGCTGGCTACACCTCC. Translated: CASSVDPVMAGYTS. The chain couples TRBV9 to TRBJ1-2; D unclear. Germline V gene lookup returns CDR1 SGDLS and CDR2 YYNGEE. Trimming took off 0 bases at V and 7 bases at J, with 13 bases between the two ends. The CDR3 loop spans 14 amino acids.

The chain recombines TRBV19 with TRBJ1-1; tentatively, D is TRBD1 (5 bases). The V gene lost 3 bases and the J gene lost 10 bases, with 18 bases spanning the gap. Per germline, CDR1 LNHDA and CDR2 SQIVND (reference sequence). This CDR3 region has 14 residues. The CDR3 region has the DNA TGTGCCAGTAGTATGGTGGGGCAGGCCCTCGGAGCTTTCTTT. Amino acids: CASSMVGQALGAFF. The full variable domain, with the rest looked up from reference TRBV19 and TRBJ1-1, is DGGITQSPKYLFRKEGQNVTLSCEQNLNHDAMYWYRQDPGQGLRLIYYSQIVNDFQKGDIAEGYSVSREKKESFPLTVTSAQKNPTAFYLCASSMVGQALGAFFGQGTRLTVV.

The chain carries TRBV6-1 and TRBJ1-2; weak D call: TRBD1 (6 bases). Germline assignment: CDR1 MNHNS and CDR2 SASEGT. The CDR3 sequence is 13 residues long. V was trimmed by 4 bases and J by 9 bases, leaving 15 bases between them. DNA for the CDR3: TGTGCCAGCAGTGCAGCCACGACAGGCCGCTACACCTTC. Translation gives CASSAATTGRYTF.

The J gene is TRBJ2-1, the V gene TRBV10-3; D perhaps matches TRBD2 (5 bases). Trimming removed 0 bases at V and 8 bases at J, with 20 bases between. The CDR3 is made up of 17 amino acids. Germline-derived CDR1 and CDR2 are ENHRY and SYGVKD. The CDR3 region is CAISESMSGGSIYEQFF. The CDR3 DNA reads TGTGCCATCAGTGAGTCGATGAGCGGTGGTTCTATCTATGAGCAGTTCTTC.

The chain joins TRBV19 to TRBJ2-1, with 9 nucleotides matching TRBD1. The CDR3 extends over 15 amino acids. Germline trimming cut 6 bases from V and 9 bases from J; bases unmatched to any gene: 12. In germline, CDR1 is LNHDA, CDR2 SQIVND (reference sequence). The CDR3 sequence is CASRPGQGSFSEQFF. In nucleotides, the CDR3 is TGTGCCAGTAGGCCGGGACAGGGCAGTTTCAGTGAGCAGTTCTTC.

The CDR3 protein is CASSQDPTGHPDTQYF. The CDR3, as DNA: TGCGCCAGCAGCCAAGATCCGACAGGACACCCAGATACGCAGTATTTT. The chain links TRBV4-3 to TRBJ2-3; the D gene is possibly TRBD1 (6 bases). The CDR3 is made up of 16 amino acids. The germline V gene encodes CDR1 LGHNA and CDR2 YSLEER. V lost 0 bases and J lost 4, with 14 bases in between.

The chain joins TRBV12-5 to TRBJ2-2, with D perhaps TRBD1 (6 bases). This CDR3 comprises 17 residues. Germline loops: CDR1 LGHNT, CDR2 FRNRAP. Trimming shortened V by 0 bases and J by 0 bases, and 11 bases separated the two germline ends. DNA for the CDR3: TGTGCTAGTGGTTTGGTAGGGGCAGGGGCGAACACCGGGGAGCTGTTTTTT. This sequence encodes CASGLVGAGANTGELFF.

This sequence joins TRBV15 and TRBJ2-7; D is tentatively TRBD1 or TRBD2 (5 bases each). Trimming took off 3 bases at V and 0 bases at J, with 15 bases between the two ends. Germline lookup yields CDR1 LNHNV and CDR2 YYDKDF (reference sequence). CDR3 length: 16 amino acids. The DNA of the CDR3 is TGTGCCACCAGCAGCAACCGGGACGGCCTCTCCTACGAGCAGTACTTC. Translated, it gives CATSSNRDGLSYEQYF.

The chain links TRBV7-9 to TRBJ2-7; D uncertain. Trimming removed 2 bases from V and 2 bases from J, with 7 bases in between. The CDR3 covers 13 residues. CDR1 SEHNR and CDR2 FQNEAQ come from the germline V gene (reference sequence). CDR3 in DNA: TGTGCCAGCAGCTTATCAGTTGCCTACGAGCAGTACTTC. Translated, it gives CASSLSVAYEQYF. The variable domain in full, completed from reference TRBV7-9 and TRBJ2-7, reads DTGVSQNPRHKITKRGQNVTFRCDPISEHNRLYWYRQTLGQGPEFLTYFQNEAQLEKSRLLSDRFSAERPKGSFSTLEIQRTEQGDSAMYLCASSLSVAYEQYFGPGTRLTVT.

The genes are TRBV10-3 and TRBJ1-2, with D tentatively TRBD1 (6 bases). CDR1 is ENHRY and CDR2 is SYGVKD in the germline V gene. The CDR3 length is 17 residues. The ends were cut back, 1 base at V and 4 bases at J, with 19 bases in the middle. CDR3 sequence reads: CAISEWGRTEARYGYTF. The CDR3 region has the DNA TGTGCCATCAGTGAGTGGGGGCGGACGGAAGCCCGCTATGGCTACACCTTC.

This rearrangement joins TRBV5-1 to TRBJ1-6; D remains unclear. The length of the CDR3 is 14 residues. CDR1 is SGHRS, CDR2 YFSETQ, per germline. With 0 bases removed from V and 9 bases from J, the gap between germline ends came to 10 bases. CDR3 amino acids: CASSLAGTGSPLHF. CDR3 DNA: TGCGCCAGCAGCTTGGCCGGAACGGGTTCACCCCTCCACTTT.

The chain employs TRBV9 and TRBJ2-3, with TRBD2 matching 8 bases. This CDR3 comprises 16 residues. Germline CDR1 is SGDLS and CDR2 is YYNGEE. Trimming at V came to 0 bases and at J to 4 bases, leaving 7 bases not matched to a gene. The CDR3 is CASSVEAAGGPDTQYF. CDR3 DNA sequence: TGTGCCAGCAGCGTAGAAGCGGCGGGGGGCCCAGATACGCAGTATTTT.

This clone came up once. The chain couples TRBV6-5 to TRBJ2-7; D is uncertain. Per the germline V gene, CDR1 is MNHEY and CDR2 is SVGAGI. V was cut by 6 bases and J by 2 bases, with 17 bases left in between. The CDR3 contains 15 residues. CDR3 DNA: TGTGCCAGCAGCAGCCGTCTCGAACCTGCCTACGAGCAGTACTTC. Protein product: CASSSRLEPAYEQYF.

In this sample, this clone turned up once. Other DNA sequences within the sample encode an identical CDR3. The chain joins TRBV19 to TRBJ1-6; TRBD1 matches 8 bases. CDR1 and CDR2 from the germline V gene are LNHDA and SQIVND (reference sequence). The length of the CDR3 is 12 residues. Trimming took 6 bases from V and 10 from J; bases not matched to a gene: 2. The DNA for the CDR3 is TGTGCCAGTAGGACAGGGGTGTCACCCCTCCACTTT. This encodes CASRTGVSPLHF.

The rearrangement links TRBV9 to TRBJ1-6; 9 bases are shared with TRBD1. After removal of 3 bases from V and 12 bases from J, the junction contained 10 bases not matched to a gene. The CDR3 consists of 15 residues. CDR1 is SGDLS and CDR2 is YYNGEE in the germline V gene. The CDR3 is CASSEGGQGRKPLHF. DNA of the CDR3: TGTGCCAGCAGCGAGGGTGGACAGGGGAGGAAACCCCTCCACTTT.

The V and J genes are TRBV6-6 and TRBJ1-1; D perhaps matches TRBD1 (6 bases). Germline CDR1 reads MNHNY; CDR2 reads SVGAGI (reference sequence). The ends were cut back, 4 bases at V and 8 bases at J, with 14 bases in the middle. This CDR3 has 13 residues. The CDR3 is CASSLQGGTEAFF. CDR3 coding DNA: TGTGCCAGCAGTTTACAGGGAGGGACAGAAGCTTTCTTT.